This TCR beta chain was identified during a study of blood T cells in healthy people across ages. Between the trimmed V and J ends, which lost 2 bases and 5 bases, there was a span of 15 bases. The CDR3 is 15 amino acids. Germline loops: CDR1 LNHDA, CDR2 SQIVND (reference sequence). General observations from the study: CMV status of donors was unknown, possibly confounding expanded clonotype changes.

This clonotype was seen only once. Its specificity is not known. For the second PCR, which ran for about 6 to 11 cycles, a sample-barcoded 5' primer and a J-beta primer mix were used. Using its own MiXCR run on the 5' RACE reads, TCRdb lists one record per CDR3 protein. Here the sample spans 1.2 million to 1.5 million distinct CDR3 sequences, roughly 45% being singletons. This sequence was found in a woman under 30 in good health. The V and J genes are TRBV19 and TRBJ1-1; D is possibly TRBD1 (5 bases). The specimen was blood. The CDR3 DNA sequence: TGTGCCAGTAGTATACGGGACCCAACTGGGACTGAAGCTTTCTTT. It translates to CASSIRDPTGTEAFF.